This TCR beta chain originates from a study of shared clonotypes between healthy human individuals. As regards this clone: The sample has other DNA sequences that encode this CDR3 too.

Generated by immunoSEQ multiplex PCR, the TCRdb table keeps only in-frame clones and is missing some. The table lists about 2.1 million clones, just over 90% of them singletons. Trimming removed 3 bases from V and 1 base from J, with 9 bases in between. Per germline, CDR1 MDHEN and CDR2 SYDVKM. CDR3 length equals 14 residues. The naive CD8 population came from CD45RO-negative cells selected for CCR7, without terminally differentiated effector memory CD45RA+ cells. This receptor was identified in a man aged 18-30 years in good health. Some clones in this sample may be carry-over from other donors' samples. This rearrangement joins TRBV28 to TRBJ1-1; D is possibly TRBD1 (6 bases). Sequencing used naive CD8+ T cells from PBMCs. Here the CDR3 DNA reads TGTGCCAGCAGTTTTGGGACACCGAACACTGAAGCTTTCTTT. This encodes CASSFGTPNTEAFF.